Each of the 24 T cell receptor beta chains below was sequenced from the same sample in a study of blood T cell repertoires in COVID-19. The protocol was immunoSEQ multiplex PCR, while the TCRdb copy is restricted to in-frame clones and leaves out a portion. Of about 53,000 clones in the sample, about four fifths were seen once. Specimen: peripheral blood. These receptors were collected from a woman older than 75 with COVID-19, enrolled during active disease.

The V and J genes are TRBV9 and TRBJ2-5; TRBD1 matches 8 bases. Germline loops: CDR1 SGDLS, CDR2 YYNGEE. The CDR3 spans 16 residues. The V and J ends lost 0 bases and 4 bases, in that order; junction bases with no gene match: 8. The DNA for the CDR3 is TGTGCCAGCAGCGTAGGGGGACAGGTCGAGGCAGAGACCCAGTACTTC. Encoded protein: CASSVGGQVEAETQYF.

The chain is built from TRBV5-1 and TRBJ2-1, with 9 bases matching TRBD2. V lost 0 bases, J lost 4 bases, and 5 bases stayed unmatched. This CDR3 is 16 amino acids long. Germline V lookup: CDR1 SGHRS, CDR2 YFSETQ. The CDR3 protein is CASSLDSSGMYNEQFF. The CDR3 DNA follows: TGCGCCAGCAGCTTGGACTCTAGCGGGATGTACAATGAGCAGTTCTTC.

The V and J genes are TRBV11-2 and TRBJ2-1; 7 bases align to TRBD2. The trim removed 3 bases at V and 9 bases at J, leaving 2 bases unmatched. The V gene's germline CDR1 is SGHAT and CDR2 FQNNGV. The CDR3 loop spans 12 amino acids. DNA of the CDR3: TGTGCCAGCAGCTTCGGCGGGAGTGAGCAGTTCTTC. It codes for CASSFGGSEQFF.

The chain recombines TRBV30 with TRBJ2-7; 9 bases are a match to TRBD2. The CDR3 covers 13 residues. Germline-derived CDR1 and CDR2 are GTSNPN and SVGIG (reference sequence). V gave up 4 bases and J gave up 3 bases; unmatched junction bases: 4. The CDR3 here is CAWTGLAHYEQYF. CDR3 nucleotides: TGTGCCTGGACGGGACTAGCTCACTACGAGCAGTACTTC.

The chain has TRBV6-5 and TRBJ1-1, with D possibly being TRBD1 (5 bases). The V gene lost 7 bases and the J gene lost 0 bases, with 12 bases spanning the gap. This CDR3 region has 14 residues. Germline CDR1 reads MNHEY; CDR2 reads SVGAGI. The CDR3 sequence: CASTNGGVNTEAFF. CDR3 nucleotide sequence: TGTGCCAGCACCAACGGGGGGGTGAACACTGAAGCTTTCTTT.

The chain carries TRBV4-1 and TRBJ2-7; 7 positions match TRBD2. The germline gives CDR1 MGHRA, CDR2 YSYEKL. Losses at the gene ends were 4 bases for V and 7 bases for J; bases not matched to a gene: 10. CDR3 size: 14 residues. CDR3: CASSPAGSGWEQYF. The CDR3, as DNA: TGCGCCAGCAGCCCAGCGGGGTCGGGCTGGGAGCAGTACTTC.

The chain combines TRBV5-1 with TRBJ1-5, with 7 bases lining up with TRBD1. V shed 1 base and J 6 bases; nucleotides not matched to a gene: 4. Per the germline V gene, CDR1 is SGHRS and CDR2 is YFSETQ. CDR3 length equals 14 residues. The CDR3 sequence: CASSLSGGSQPQHF. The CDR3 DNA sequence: TGCGCCAGCAGCTTGTCAGGGGGTAGTCAGCCCCAGCATTTT.

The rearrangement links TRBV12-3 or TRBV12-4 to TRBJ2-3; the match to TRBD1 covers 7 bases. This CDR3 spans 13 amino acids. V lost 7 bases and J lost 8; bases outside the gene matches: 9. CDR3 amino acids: CASTPDRQGTQYF. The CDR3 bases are TGTGCCAGCACCCCAGACAGACAGGGTACGCAGTATTTT.

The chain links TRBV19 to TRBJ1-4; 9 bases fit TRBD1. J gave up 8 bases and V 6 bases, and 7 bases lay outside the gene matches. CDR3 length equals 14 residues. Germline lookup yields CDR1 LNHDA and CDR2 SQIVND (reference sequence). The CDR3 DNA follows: TGTGCCAGTAGGATAAGGACAGGGGACGAAAAACTGTTTTTT. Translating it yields CASRIRTGDEKLFF.

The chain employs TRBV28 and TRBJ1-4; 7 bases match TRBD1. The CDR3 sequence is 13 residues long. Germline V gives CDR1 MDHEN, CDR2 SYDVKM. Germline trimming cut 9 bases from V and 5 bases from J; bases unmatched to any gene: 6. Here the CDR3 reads CASMGQLNEKLFF. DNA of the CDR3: TGTGCCAGTATGGGACAGCTAAATGAAAAACTGTTTTTT. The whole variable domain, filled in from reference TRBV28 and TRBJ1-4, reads DVKVTQSSRYLVKRTGEKVFLECVQDMDHENMFWYRQDPGLGLRLIYFSYDVKMKEKGDIPEGYSVSREKKERFSLILESASTNQTSMYLCASMGQLNEKLFFGSGTQLSVL.

The CDR3 nucleotides read TGCGCCAGCAGCCAAGAAAGGACAGGGATACAGCCCCAGCATTTT. Translated, it gives CASSQERTGIQPQHF. V and J are TRBV4-1 and TRBJ1-5; 8 bases align to TRBD1. There are 15 residues in the CDR3. Germline V gives CDR1 MGHRA, CDR2 YSYEKL. Germline trimming cut 0 bases from V and 7 bases from J; bases unmatched to any gene: 5.

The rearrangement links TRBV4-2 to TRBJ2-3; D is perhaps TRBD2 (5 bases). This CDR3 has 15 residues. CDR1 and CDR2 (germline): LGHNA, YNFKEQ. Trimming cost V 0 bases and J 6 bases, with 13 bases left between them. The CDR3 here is CASSQDRGLGDTQYF. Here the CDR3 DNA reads TGTGCCAGCAGCCAAGATAGAGGGCTAGGGGATACGCAGTATTTT.

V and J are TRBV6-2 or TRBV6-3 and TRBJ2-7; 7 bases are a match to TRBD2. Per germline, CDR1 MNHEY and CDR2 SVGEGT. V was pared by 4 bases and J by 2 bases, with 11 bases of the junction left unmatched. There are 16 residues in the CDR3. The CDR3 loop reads CASSFNLAVSAYEQYF. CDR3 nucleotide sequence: TGTGCCAGCAGTTTCAATCTAGCGGTTAGCGCCTACGAGCAGTACTTC.

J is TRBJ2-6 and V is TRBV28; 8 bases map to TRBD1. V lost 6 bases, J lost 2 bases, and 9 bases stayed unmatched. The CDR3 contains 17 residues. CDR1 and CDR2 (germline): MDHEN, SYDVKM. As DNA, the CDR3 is TGTGCCAGCAGGCCGACAGGGGTGGGAGCTGGGGCCAACGTCCTGACTTTC. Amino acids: CASRPTGVGAGANVLTF. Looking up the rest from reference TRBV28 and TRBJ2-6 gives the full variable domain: DVKVTQSSRYLVKRTGEKVFLECVQDMDHENMFWYRQDPGLGLRLIYFSYDVKMKEKGDIPEGYSVSREKKERFSLILESASTNQTSMYLCASRPTGVGAGANVLTFGAGSRLTVL.

The CDR3 reads CASSLRDRGFYEQYF. The CDR3 nucleotides read TGTGCCAGCAGCTTGCGCGACAGGGGATTCTACGAGCAGTACTTC. The rearrangement links TRBV5-4 to TRBJ2-7; TRBD1 matches at 8 bases. V shed 1 base, J shed 3 bases, and the junction held 6 bases outside the gene matches. Germline CDR1 reads SGHNT; CDR2 reads YYREEE (reference sequence). The CDR3 is made up of 15 amino acids.

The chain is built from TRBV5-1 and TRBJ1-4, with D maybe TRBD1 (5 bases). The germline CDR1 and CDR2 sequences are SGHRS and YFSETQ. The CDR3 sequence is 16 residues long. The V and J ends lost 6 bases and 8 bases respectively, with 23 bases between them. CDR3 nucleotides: TGCGCCAGCACTACCAACCCCGGAGGGGTAAACGAAAAACTGTTTTTT. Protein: CASTTNPGGVNEKLFF. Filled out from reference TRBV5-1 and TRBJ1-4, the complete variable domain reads KAGVTQTPRYLIKTRGQQVTLSCSPISGHRSVSWYQQTPGQGLQFLFEYFSETQRNKGNFPGRFSGRQFSNSRSEMNVSTLELGDSALYLCASTTNPGGVNEKLFFGSGTQLSVL.

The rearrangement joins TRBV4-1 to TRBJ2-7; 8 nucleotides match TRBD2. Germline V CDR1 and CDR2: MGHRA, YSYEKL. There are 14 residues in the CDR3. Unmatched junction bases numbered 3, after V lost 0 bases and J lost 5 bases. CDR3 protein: CASSQEGTRNEQYF. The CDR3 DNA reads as TGCGCCAGCAGCCAAGAAGGGACTAGAAACGAGCAGTACTTC.

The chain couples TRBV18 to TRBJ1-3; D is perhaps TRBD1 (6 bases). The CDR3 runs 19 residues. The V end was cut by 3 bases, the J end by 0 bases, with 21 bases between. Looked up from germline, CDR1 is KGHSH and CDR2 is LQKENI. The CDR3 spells CASSPLDSSLPLSGNTIYF. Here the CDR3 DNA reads TGTGCCAGCTCACCCCTGGACAGCTCCTTACCCCTCTCTGGAAACACCATATATTTT.

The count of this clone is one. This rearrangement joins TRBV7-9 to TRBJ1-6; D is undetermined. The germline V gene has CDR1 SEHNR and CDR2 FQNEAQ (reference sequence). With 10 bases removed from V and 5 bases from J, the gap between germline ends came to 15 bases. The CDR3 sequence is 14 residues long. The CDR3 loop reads CATESGSHNSPLHF. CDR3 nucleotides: TGTGCCACCGAGAGCGGGTCCCATAATTCACCCCTCCACTTT.

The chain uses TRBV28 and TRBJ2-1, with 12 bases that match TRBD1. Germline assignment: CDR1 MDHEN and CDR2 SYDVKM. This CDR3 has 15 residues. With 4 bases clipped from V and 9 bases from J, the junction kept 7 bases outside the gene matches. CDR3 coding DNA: TGTGCCAGCAGTTCCCCGGGACAGGGGGCCGGTGAGCAGTTCTTC. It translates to CASSSPGQGAGEQFF.

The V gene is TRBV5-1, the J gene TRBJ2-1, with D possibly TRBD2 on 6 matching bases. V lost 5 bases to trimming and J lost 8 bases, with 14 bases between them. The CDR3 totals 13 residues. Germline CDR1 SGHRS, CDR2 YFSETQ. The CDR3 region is CASRVTSLDEQFF. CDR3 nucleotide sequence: TGCGCCAGCAGGGTGACTAGTTTGGATGAGCAGTTCTTC. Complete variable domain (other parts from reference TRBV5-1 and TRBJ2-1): KAGVTQTPRYLIKTRGQQVTLSCSPISGHRSVSWYQQTPGQGLQFLFEYFSETQRNKGNFPGRFSGRQFSNSRSEMNVSTLELGDSALYLCASRVTSLDEQFFGPGTRLTVL.

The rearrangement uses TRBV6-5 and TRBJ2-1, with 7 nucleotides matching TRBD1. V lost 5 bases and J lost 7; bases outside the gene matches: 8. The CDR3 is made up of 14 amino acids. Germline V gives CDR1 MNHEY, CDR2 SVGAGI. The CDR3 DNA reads TGTGCCAGCAGTCTAATAGGGGGCGGTAATGAGCAGTTCTTC. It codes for CASSLIGGGNEQFF.

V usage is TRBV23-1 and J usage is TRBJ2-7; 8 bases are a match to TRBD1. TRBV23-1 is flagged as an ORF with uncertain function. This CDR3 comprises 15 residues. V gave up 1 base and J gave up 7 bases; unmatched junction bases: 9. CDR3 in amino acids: CASSQLDRASGEQYF. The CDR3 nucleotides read TGCGCCAGCAGTCAATTGGACAGGGCTTCTGGTGAGCAGTACTTC.

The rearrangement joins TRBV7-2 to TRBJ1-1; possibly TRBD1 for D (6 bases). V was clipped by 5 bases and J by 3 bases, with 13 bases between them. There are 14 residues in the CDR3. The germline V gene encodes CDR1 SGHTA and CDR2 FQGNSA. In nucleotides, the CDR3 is TGTGCCAGCAGCCCTATGGGGGCCCACACTGAAGCTTTCTTT. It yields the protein CASSPMGAHTEAFF.